Below, 20 T cell receptor beta chains from the same sample are listed, as sequenced in a study of tissue T cells after allogeneic stem cell transplantation. Time point noted: mouse harvest day 14 after allogeneic transplant. The graft held 10^6 splenic CD5+ T cells and 10^7 T-cell-depleted bone marrow cells. Only in-frame clones appear in the TCRdb table, and some are missing; sequencing was by immunoSEQ multiplex PCR. The sample records over 7,000 clones, roughly 32% being singletons. The sequenced sample consisted of skin. The receptors were sampled from a female BALB/c mouse given C57BL/6 T cells with graft-versus-host disease after an allogeneic hematopoietic cell transplant.

This clone was observed a handful of times. Genes and germline come from the mouse. The read ends 1 residue shy of where the CDR3 ends; the end is completed using the germline J gene. V is TRBV2 and J is TRBJ1-1; unclear D gene. V was pared by 3 bases and J by 0 bases, with 11 bases between. From germline, CDR1 is LGHNA and CDR2 YSYQKL. There are 15 residues in the CDR3. The CDR3: CASSQMGTANTEVFF. Partial CDR3 DNA: TGTGCCAGCAGCCAGATGGGTACAGCAAACACAGAAGTCTTC.

This clone is labeled medium-sized. The gene symbols are mouse symbols. The CDR3 goes on 1 residue after the read ends, and that part is filled in from the germline J gene. The chain uses TRBV13-2 and TRBJ2-7; TRBD1 matches 7 bases. There are 13 residues in the CDR3. The germline V gene encodes CDR1 NNHNN and CDR2 SYGAGS (reference sequence). Germline trimming cut 1 base from V and 7 bases from J; bases unmatched to any gene: 5. This CDR3 is CASGDKQGWEQYF. CDR3 DNA (partial): TGTGCCAGCGGTGATAAACAGGGGTGGGAACAGTAC.

This clone qualifies as medium-sized. The genes are named according to mouse. The observed sequence ends 1 residue before the CDR3 terminus, with the missing tail filled in from the germline J gene. This sequence joins TRBV26 and TRBJ1-4, with a possible D match to TRBD1 (5 bases). The CDR3 is 16 amino acids. With 0 bases removed from V and 0 bases from J, the gap between germline ends came to 8 bases. The germline gives CDR1 KGHPV, CDR2 FQNQEV (reference sequence). CDR3 DNA (partial): TGTGCCAGCAGTCTGTCCCCAGGGTTTTCCAACGAAAGATTATTT. Translation gives CASSLSPGFSNERLF. The complete CDR3 reads CASSLSPGFSNERLFF. The entire variable domain, with the rest obtained from reference TRBV26 and TRBJ1-4, is as follows: NSKVIQTPRYLVKGQGQKAKMRCIPEKGHPVVFWYQQNKNNEFKFLINFQNQEVLQQIDMTEKRFSAECPSNSPCSLEIQSSEAGDSALYLCASSLSPGFSNERLFFGHGTKLSVL.

Notes on this clone: The listed genes are named as in mouse. The read ends 1 residue shy of where the CDR3 ends; the end is completed using the germline J gene. The chain employs TRBV31 and TRBJ1-1; D gene uncertain. This CDR3 region has 12 residues. Germline CDR1 reads GKSSPN; CDR2 reads SITVG. V was pared by 2 bases and J by 1 base, with 5 bases between. The CDR3 spells CAWSKQNTEVFF. The DNA read from the CDR3 is TGTGCCTGGAGTAAACAAAACACAGAAGTCTTC.

Judged by abundance, this clone is medium-sized (0.01 to 0.1%). All gene names here are mouse names. The sequenced fragment ends 1 residue before the CDR3 boundary, so the rest is inferred from the germline J gene. J is TRBJ1-5 and V is TRBV3, with D unresolved. V shed 3 bases and J shed 0 bases, with 3 bases lying between them. The CDR3 is 13 amino acids. The germline gives CDR1 SNHLY, CDR2 FYNGKV (reference sequence). The CDR3 DNA, read in part, is TGTGCCAGCAGCTTCAGTAACAACCAGGCTCCGCTT. Encoded protein: CASSFSNNQAPL. The CDR3 in its entirety is CASSFSNNQAPLF.

Of note for this clone: The genes are named according to mouse. The sample holds other DNA sequences that translate to the same CDR3. The CDR3 DNA, read in part, is TGCACCTGCAGTGCAGATCGAGACACCCAGTAC. Amino acid sequence: CTCSADRDTQY. The CDR3 in its entirety is CTCSADRDTQYF. The gene calls are TRBV1 and TRBJ2-5; D gene unclear. The read terminates 1 residue before the CDR3 end, so the remaining end is supplied by the germline J gene. Trimming removed 0 bases from V and 5 bases from J, with 3 bases in between. Germline V gives CDR1 NSQYPW, CDR2 LRSPGD (reference sequence). The CDR3 runs 12 residues.

As regards this clone: Gene names refer to mouse genes. The missing CDR3 end, 1 residue past where the read stops, is filled in from the germline J gene. The chain recombines TRBV1 with TRBJ2-3; 10 nucleotides line up with TRBD1. From germline, CDR1 is NSQYPW and CDR2 LRSPGD (reference sequence). The J segment lost 2 bases and the V segment lost 3 bases, leaving 8 bases of the junction unmatched. The CDR3 has 17 amino acids. The CDR3 loop is CTCSARSGTGDAETLYF. CDR3 DNA, as far as it was read: TGCACCTGCAGTGCGCGGAGCGGGACAGGGGATGCAGAAACGCTGTAT.

To note about this clone: Genes and germline come from the mouse. The read gets to within 1 residue of the CDR3 end, and the germline J gene fills in the rest. The rearrangement links TRBV26 to TRBJ1-4; D perhaps matches TRBD1 (5 bases). Germline lookup yields CDR1 KGHPV and CDR2 FQNQEV (reference sequence). CDR3 length equals 15 residues. Trimming cost V 4 bases and J 3 bases, with 12 bases left between them. The CDR3 spells CASSPRGGANERLFF. The covered CDR3 bases are TGTGCCAGCAGTCCCCGTGGGGGGGCCAACGAAAGATTATTT.

For this clone: Each gene name is a mouse one. The sequence runs out 1 residue before the end of the CDR3; the remainder is reconstructed from the germline J gene. The chain uses TRBV1 and TRBJ2-4; no clear D gene. The V end was cut by 3 bases, the J end by 0 bases, with 7 bases between. There are 14 residues in the CDR3. The germline CDR1 and CDR2 sequences are NSQYPW and LRSPGD (reference sequence). CDR3 bases read: TGCACCTGCAGTGCGCTTTCTAGTCAAAACACCTTGTAC. Protein product: CTCSALSSQNTLY. The full CDR3 is CTCSALSSQNTLYF.

This clone appeared a few times. Genes and germline are mouse. With the read ending 1 residue before the CDR3 end, the germline J gene is used to fill in that end. This chain joins TRBV26 and TRBJ2-1; D call uncertain. The CDR3 has 13 residues. Trimming cost V 0 bases and J 7 bases, with 7 bases left between them. The germline V gene encodes CDR1 KGHPV and CDR2 FQNQEV (reference sequence). The chain's CDR3 is CASSLSPGAEQFF. CDR3 bases read: TGTGCCAGCAGTCTGTCGCCGGGGGCTGAGCAGTTC.

This clone qualifies as medium-sized. Genes and germline come from the mouse. Sequencing ends 1 residue short of the CDR3 end; the germline J gene provides the rest. The rearrangement links TRBV26 to TRBJ2-7, with D possibly matching TRBD1 (6 bases). Germline lookup yields CDR1 KGHPV and CDR2 FQNQEV (reference sequence). The CDR3 extends over 14 amino acids. V lost 2 bases, J lost 0 bases, and 8 bases lay in between. CDR3 bases read: TGTGCCAGCAGTCTGACAGGGAGCTCCTATGAACAGTAC. This translates into CASSLTGSSYEQY. The whole CDR3 is CASSLTGSSYEQYF.

A remark on this clone: Gene names follow the mouse nomenclature. The read is 1 residue too short to cover the CDR3 end, so that end is filled in from the germline J gene. The chain couples TRBV3 to TRBJ2-4; D may be TRBD1 (5 bases). Trimming took 1 base from V and 3 from J, leaving 5 bases between them. The CDR3 spans 13 residues. In germline, CDR1 is SNHLY, CDR2 FYNGKV (reference sequence). CDR3 DNA, as far as it was read: TGTGCCAGCAGCTTAGGACAGCAAAACACCTTGTAC. It encodes CASSLGQQNTLY. In full, the CDR3 reads CASSLGQQNTLYF. The complete variable domain, with remaining parts taken from reference TRBV3 and TRBJ2-4, reads GPKVLQIPSHQIIDMGQMVTLNCDPVSNHLYFYWYKQILGQQMEFLVNFYNGKVMEKSKLFKDQFSVERPDGSYFTLKIQPTALEDSAVYFCASSLGQQNTLYFGAGTRLSVL.

Comment on this clone: Genes and germline are mouse. The missing CDR3 end, 1 residue past where the read stops, is filled in from the germline J gene. This chain joins TRBV26 and TRBJ1-2; D uncertain. This CDR3 contains 14 residues. With 2 bases removed from V and 0 bases from J, the gap between germline ends came to 7 bases. The germline V gene has CDR1 KGHPV and CDR2 FQNQEV (reference sequence). Partial CDR3 DNA: TGTGCCAGCAGTCTGCACCCATCAAACTCCGACTACACC. Protein sequence: CASSLHPSNSDYT. In full, the CDR3 reads CASSLHPSNSDYTF.

By share of the sample, this clone is medium-sized. Gene and germline names: mouse. The CDR3 is cut off 1 residue early in the read; its end comes from the germline J gene. The sample has other DNA sequences that encode this CDR3 too. This sequence joins TRBV16 and TRBJ1-1; no clear D. CDR3 length: 13 residues. Per germline, CDR1 SGHSA and CDR2 FRNQAP. V was cut by 3 bases and J by 1 base, with 6 bases left in between. CDR3 amino acids: CASSLEGNTEVFF. The DNA read from the CDR3 is TGTGCAAGCAGCTTGGAGGGAAACACAGAAGTCTTC.

In the case of this clone: Mouse germline and gene names are used. The CDR3 goes on 1 residue after the read ends, and that part is filled in from the germline J gene. V is TRBV5 and J is TRBJ2-3; D unresolved. CDR1 LGHNA and CDR2 YNLKQL come from the germline V gene (reference sequence). Trimming took off 2 bases at V and 0 bases at J, with 3 bases between the two ends. The length of the CDR3 is 13 residues. Incomplete CDR3 DNA: TGTGCCAGCAGCCAAATTAGTGCAGAAACGCTGTAT. It codes for CASSQISAETLY. The full CDR3 protein reads CASSQISAETLYF.

This clone was counted once. Gene names are the mouse ones. The CDR3: CASRAGDWGGTQYF. The sequenced part of the CDR3 DNA is TGTGCTAGCAGGGCCGGGGACTGGGGGGGCACCCAGTAC. V gene TRBV17 combines with J gene TRBJ2-5; 13 bases fit TRBD2. The CDR3 end is not reached by the read, which stops 1 residue before it; the germline J gene fills it in. V shed 6 bases and J 8 bases; nucleotides not matched to a gene: 5. Germline CDR1 reads MNHDT; CDR2 reads YYDKIL. There are 14 residues in the CDR3. The variable domain in full, completed from reference TRBV17 and TRBJ2-5, reads DTTVKQNPRYKLARVGKPVNLICSQTMNHDTMYWYQKKPNQAPKLLLFYYDKILNREADTFEKFQSSRPNNSFCSLYIGSAGLEYSAMYLCASRAGDWGGTQYFGPGTRLLVL.

As to this clone: Mouse gene names apply. From the germline J gene comes the end of the CDR3, since the read stops 1 residue before it. The chain is built from TRBV26 and TRBJ2-7; TRBD2 might be the D (7 bases). With 6 bases removed from V and 2 bases from J, the gap between germline ends came to 11 bases. There are 13 residues in the CDR3. Looked up from germline, CDR1 is KGHPV and CDR2 is FQNQEV (reference sequence). The CDR3 here is CASSLGAAYEQYF. The sequenced part of the CDR3 DNA is TGTGCCAGCAGCCTGGGGGCTGCCTATGAACAGTAC.

As for this clone: Mouse names are used for the genes. The CDR3 is cut off 1 residue early in the read; its end comes from the germline J gene. J is TRBJ1-2 and V is TRBV22; the table's D call, TRBD1, has no DNA check behind it. TRBV22 is reported as a pseudogene. The CDR3 extends over 14 amino acids. The CDR3 sequence is CASSAGTANSDYTF. The sequenced part of the CDR3 DNA is TGTGCCAGCAGTGCCGGGACAGCAAACTCCGACTACACC.

This clone was counted a few times. Gene labels here are mouse ones. The CDR3 extends 1 residue past the end of the read, so its final part is completed from the germline J gene. This chain connects TRBV23 to TRBJ1-1; whether TRBD1, the table's D call, matches the DNA was not checked. In germline, CDR1 is KGHTA, CDR2 FQNQQP. The CDR3 is 14 amino acids. The sequenced CDR3 bases are TGCTCCAGCAGTCAAGAGGGGGCGGGCACAGAAGTCTTC. It codes for CSSSQEGAGTEVF. The full CDR3 sequence reads CSSSQEGAGTEVFF.

This clone was detected a few times. Genes and germline come from the mouse. The covered CDR3 bases are TGTGCCAGCAGTCTGGACAGATCAAACACCGGGCAGCTCTAC. Translating it yields CASSLDRSNTGQLY. The CDR3, in full, reads CASSLDRSNTGQLYF. The chain carries TRBV26 and TRBJ2-2; TRBD1 might be the D (5 bases). The read ends 1 residue shy of where the CDR3 ends; the end is completed using the germline J gene. Germline loops: CDR1 KGHPV, CDR2 FQNQEV (reference sequence). V dropped 2 bases and J dropped 0 bases, with 7 bases sitting between them. This CDR3 contains 15 residues.